The clone carrying this T cell receptor (beta chain) is labeled as medium-sized. What it recognizes is unknown. TCRdb fed the 5' RACE reads into MiXCR, producing one record per CDR3 protein. Of 17,000 or so distinct CDR3 sequences listed, about a fifth are singletons. This sample's time point: sample taken at primary tumor resection. Unsorted whole RNA samples from tumor, nontumor lung or frozen PBMC were sequenced. The data originate from a study of spatial heterogeneity in lung cancer. As for the study in general: The study consistently detected more beta-chain than alpha-chain sequences. The study observed each unique TCR and UMI combination more than ten times on average in raw reads. General study points: Whereas they appeared in blood less at follow-up, ubiquitous expanded tumor TCRs appeared there more at resection.

The CDR3 covers 14 residues. Germline loops: CDR1 SGHKS, CDR2 YYEKEE (reference sequence). Deletions cut 4 bases from V and 1 base from J, with 11 bases between. This specimen consisted of PBMCs, obtained at surgery. The rearrangement uses TRBV5-5 and TRBJ1-2; maybe TRBD1 (6 bases). This clonotype was obtained from a female donor with early-stage non-small cell lung cancer. The chain's CDR3 is CASSRTDINYGYTF. In DNA, the CDR3 is TGTGCCAGCAGCCGGACAGACATTAACTATGGCTACACCTTC.